This T cell receptor beta chain comes out of a study of cytomegalovirus exposure and HLA in healthy donors. Repertoires were generated with immunoSEQ multiplex PCR, while TCRdb's copy carries only in-frame clones and drops some. The sample has about 200,000 clones; roughly 84% are singletons. Study-level results: Rarity held for most TCR sequences, but there were some public TCRs that occurred in many donors. About 150 TCR beta chains were listed as cytomegalovirus-associated. CMV antigen specificity was confirmed in vitro for a few CMV-associated chains.

About this clone itself: The target antigen is unknown.

CDR3 length: 17 residues. Trimming shortened V by 2 bases and J by 7 bases, and 24 bases separated the two germline ends. In germline, CDR1 is SGHTA, CDR2 FQGNSA. The gene calls are TRBV7-2 and TRBJ2-7; possible D gene TRBD1, 6 bases. The sample taken for sequencing was PBMCs. The origin of this receptor is a woman aged 18 to 35 in good health and CMV-seropositive. The chain's CDR3 is CASSLMWGPRDRREQYF. DNA of the CDR3: TGTGCCAGCAGCTTAATGTGGGGGCCCCGGGACCGGCGGGAGCAGTACTTC.